The entry that follows covers one TCR beta chain sequence. Per the original methods: Counts of nucleated cells, estimated from reference gene primer amplification, were obtained. The assay was immunoSEQ multiplex PCR, and TCRdb's table has in-frame clones only and misses some. D and trimming were read from the DNA, whereas the V and J calls and clone size are those reported in that table. The sample contains 100,000 or so clones, about 90% of which appear only once. The source of the sample is a study of blood T cell repertoires in COVID-19. Study in general: Material from acute and convalescent COVID-19 was sourced from the United States, Italy and Spain. The cDNA or gDNA used as material had been derived from T cells, B-cell-depleted T cells, or PBMCs.

The germline V gene encodes CDR1 KGHDR and CDR2 SFDVKD. The CDR3 totals 16 residues. Trimming took 2 bases from V and 5 from J; bases not matched to a gene: 10. The sequencing sample was made of peripheral blood. The receptor was derived from a man aged 30 to 45 in a cohort sampled during active COVID-19. This chain uses TRBV24-1 with TRBJ2-5; TRBD1 aligns across 7 bases. The CDR3: CATSDSDRVGLETQYF. CDR3 bases: TGTGCCACCAGTGATTCAGACAGGGTGGGTTTGGAGACCCAGTACTTC.